A selection of T cell receptor beta chains follows, all from one sample in a study of vaccination effects on CD4 cells after COVID-19. The antigens for these receptors are not known. Only in-frame clones appear in the TCRdb table, and some are missing; sequencing was by immunoSEQ multiplex PCR. The table shows under 30,000 clones, with 76% occurring only once. The sample consisted of CD4+ T cells from PBMCs cultured with HCoV-NL63 spike peptides, taken before COVID-19 vaccination. These receptors came from a human donor who received a COVID-19 vaccine. Each CDR3 is given with its conserved first and last residue. The order of the fields is J gene, D gene, V gene, clone size, CDR3 DNA, CDR3 protein. The D gene is left open where the match is weak. Clone size is given for some rows only: seen once, a few or many times, or a class if the clone is expanded.

TRBJ1-1	NA	TRBV6-5	NA	TGTGCCAGCAGTAGGGCAGCGAACACTGAAGCTTTCTTT	CASSRAANTEAFF
TRBJ1-6	TRBD1	TRBV3-1/TRBV3-2	NA	TGTGCCAGCAGCACGACAGGGGTTAATTCACCCCTCCACTTT	CASSTTGVNSPLHF
TRBJ2-7	TRBD2	TRBV2	few	TGTGCCAGCAGTCAGTCTGGACTAGCGGGAGCCGAGCAGTACTTC	CASSQSGLAGAEQYF
TRBJ2-7	NA	TRBV6-5	few	TGTGCCAGCAGACCCATAGCGGAGTACTACGAGCAGTACTTC	CASRPIAEYYEQYF
TRBJ2-7	NA	TRBV7-9	NA	TGTGCCAGCAGCTTAGGAGGTGGGAACGAGCAGTACTTC	CASSLGGGNEQYF
TRBJ1-1	NA	TRBV18	NA	TGTGCCAGCTCACCACCCGTATTGGGGAACACTGAAGCTTTCTTT	CASSPPVLGNTEAFF
TRBJ1-4	NA	TRBV10-1	NA	TGCGCCAGCAGTGAAGGGGATGAAAAACTGTTTTTT	CASSEGDEKLFF
TRBJ1-1	NA	TRBV3-1/TRBV3-2	NA	TGTGCCAGCAGCCTCTCCAGCGGTGAAGCTTTCTTT	CASSLSSGEAFF
TRBJ2-1	NA	TRBV24-1	NA	TGTGCCACCAGTGTTTCCCCCTATCGTTTCCCCTCCGAAGGGCAGTTCTTC	CATSVSPYRFPSEGQFF
TRBJ2-5	NA	TRBV6-1	NA	TGTGCCAGCAGTGAATTGGGGGGCCAAGAGACCCAGTACTTC	CASSELGGQETQYF
TRBJ2-1	NA	TRBV9	NA	TGTGCCAGCAGCGTATTCCGCCAGATGGAGCAGTTCTTC	CASSVFRQMEQFF
TRBJ2-3	TRBD2	TRBV11-1	NA	TGTGCCAGCAGCTTATTCACCGGGGGGGAACGGAATACGCAGTATTTT	CASSLFTGGERNTQYF
TRBJ1-2	NA	TRBV6-5	NA	TGTGCCAGCAGTTACTCGATCGCGGACTATGGCTACACCTTC	CASSYSIADYGYTF
TRBJ2-7	NA	TRBV2	few	TGTGCCAGCAGTGATCAGAGTTGGGGAGTAGGCTACGAGCAGTACTTC	CASSDQSWGVGYEQYF
TRBJ1-5	TRBD1	TRBV19	few	TGTGCCAGTAGTATAGACCTATACAGGGGGCGGAGGCAGCCCCAGCATTTT	CASSIDLYRGRRQPQHF
TRBJ2-1	NA	TRBV21-1	NA	TGTGCCAGCAGCCGTCTAGGGGATTTTATACGACTAAACAATGAGCAGTTCTTC	CASSRLGDFIRLNNEQFF
TRBJ2-7	TRBD2	TRBV11-2	NA	TGTGCCAGCGAAAGCGGGGGCTCCTACGAGCAGTACTTC	CASESGGSYEQYF
TRBJ2-5	TRBD2	TRBV4-2	NA	TGTGCCAGCAGCCAGGGGACTAGTATCGAGACCCAGTACTTC	CASSQGTSIETQYF
TRBJ2-1	NA	TRBV5-1	NA	TGCGCCAGCGAGGTATCAGGGGCCTACAATGAGCAGTTCTTC	CASEVSGAYNEQFF
TRBJ1-1	NA	TRBV6-4	once	TGTGCCAGCAGTGTCCACGGGGGGTCGGGGAACACTGAAGCTTTCTTT	CASSVHGGSGNTEAFF
TRBJ1-3	NA	TRBV6-1	once	TGTGCCAGCAGTGAACATCGGACTAGACAATTCACCATATATTTT	CASSEHRTRQFTIYF
TRBJ2-7	NA	TRBV4-1	NA	TGCGCCAGCAGCCAAGAAATCTGGGGTGCCCTCTACGAGCAGTACTTC	CASSQEIWGALYEQYF
TRBJ2-2	NA	TRBV6-5	NA	TGTGCCAGCAGTTCCGAGACAAAGAACACCGGGGAGCTGTTTTTT	CASSSETKNTGELFF
TRBJ1-2	NA	TRBV6-4	NA	TGTGCCAGCAGTCTGGAACCCGTTAACTATGGCTACACCTTC	CASSLEPVNYGYTF
TRBJ1-3	TRBD1	TRBV5-1	few	TGCGCCAGCAGCCCCGGACAGGGCTACTCTGGAAACACCATATATTTT	CASSPGQGYSGNTIYF
TRBJ2-7	TRBD1	TRBV12-5	NA	TGTGCTAGTGGTTTGGTTGGGGACAGGGTAAGATACGAGCAGTACTTC	CASGLVGDRVRYEQYF
TRBJ1-1	NA	TRBV10-1	NA	TGCGCCAGCAGTGATGAGAAGAACACTGAAGCTTTCTTT	CASSDEKNTEAFF
TRBJ2-1	TRBD1	TRBV6-1	NA	TGTGCCAGCAGTGAGACAGGGGCTACATACAATGAGCAGTTCTTC	CASSETGATYNEQFF
TRBJ2-7	NA	TRBV23-1	NA	TGCGCCAGCAGTCCGTCGAGCCACGAGCAGTACTTC	CASSPSSHEQYF
TRBJ2-3	NA	TRBV2	NA	TGTGCCAGCAGTGAAGGGTCCGATACGCAGTATTTT	CASSEGSDTQYF
TRBJ2-7	TRBD2	TRBV27	NA	TGTGCCAGCAGTTTATCTGCGGGAGGGCGGACGGAGCAGTACTTC	CASSLSAGGRTEQYF
TRBJ1-1	NA	TRBV3-1/TRBV3-2	NA	TGTGCCAGCAGCCAAGCCCGGGGAATTATGAACACTGAAGCTTTCTTT	CASSQARGIMNTEAFF
TRBJ2-3	TRBD1	TRBV6-5	NA	TGTGCCAGCAAGACAGGGGGCGCTGATTCAGATACGCAGTATTTT	CASKTGGADSDTQYF
TRBJ2-5	NA	TRBV9	NA	TGTGCCAGCAGCGTAGAAAGGGATGAGACCCAGTACTTC	CASSVERDETQYF
TRBJ2-7	TRBD2	TRBV4-1	NA	TGCGCCAGCAGCCATCCTAGACTAGCGGGAGAACCCGAGCAGTACTTC	CASSHPRLAGEPEQYF
TRBJ1-4	NA	TRBV30	few	TGTGCCTGGAAACGGGGCCCCGCAACTAATGAAAAACTGTTTTTT	CAWKRGPATNEKLFF
TRBJ2-7	NA	TRBV29-1	NA	TGCAGCGTAGTTCGGGGGGCAAACTCCTACGAGCAGTACTTC	CSVVRGANSYEQYF
TRBJ2-7	TRBD2	TRBV4-1	few	TGCGCCAGCAGCCAAGGGCTAGCGGGAGACGGCGAGCAGTACTTC	CASSQGLAGDGEQYF
TRBJ1-1	NA	TRBV6-5	NA	TGTGCCAGCAGTTACTCTATACGTAACACTGAAGCTTTCTTT	CASSYSIRNTEAFF
TRBJ1-3	NA	TRBV14	NA	TGTGCCAGCAGCCAAGAATACGGAAACACCATATATTTT	CASSQEYGNTIYF
TRBJ2-1	NA	TRBV14	NA	TGTGCCAGCAGCCGAGGACGTAACAATGAGCAGTTCTTC	CASSRGRNNEQFF
TRBJ2-1	TRBD1	TRBV27	NA	TGTGCCAGCGCTCCGGGACAGGGGGCGTCAAATGAGCAGTTCTTC	CASAPGQGASNEQFF
TRBJ1-2	NA	TRBV5-6	NA	TGTGCCAGCAGCTTGGGTGGGGGAATCTATGGCTACACCTTC	CASSLGGGIYGYTF
TRBJ2-7	NA	TRBV6-5	NA	TGTGCCAGCAGTCCATCTACAGGGACCTCCTACGAGCAGTACTTC	CASSPSTGTSYEQYF
TRBJ2-2	TRBD2	TRBV4-1	NA	TGCGCCAGCAGCCACAATCTAGCGGGAGCGGGCGGGGAGCTGTTTTTT	CASSHNLAGAGGELFF
TRBJ2-7	NA	TRBV5-1	NA	TGCGCCAGCAGCTTGCTAGGGATGAACTACGAGCAGTACTTC	CASSLLGMNYEQYF
TRBJ1-2	NA	TRBV6-6	NA	TGTGCCAGCAGTCCCGGCGGTATTGCCGCAGCTAACTATGGCTACACCTTC	CASSPGGIAAANYGYTF
TRBJ2-5	NA	TRBV7-5	NA	TGTGCCAGAAGCTTCTTCCGCCACTCCGGGACTAGCGGTTATCAAGAGACCCAGTACTTC	CARSFFRHSGTSGYQETQYF
TRBJ1-3	NA	TRBV3-1/TRBV3-2	NA	TGTGCCAGCAGCCAAGGACACTCTGGAAACACCATATATTTT	CASSQGHSGNTIYF
TRBJ2-2	NA	TRBV7-2	once	TGTGCCAGCAGCAATAGAGGCGCTAGCGCGAACACCGGGGAGCTGTTTTTT	CASSNRGASANTGELFF
TRBJ2-3	NA	TRBV5-1	few	TGCGCCAGCAGCTTGCGGCTCCGTGCGGGGCTAAACTCTAGCACAGATACGCAGTATTTT	CASSLRLRAGLNSSTDTQYF
TRBJ2-7	TRBD1	TRBV5-1	NA	TGCGCCAGCAGCTTGTCAGGACAGGGGGCTTACGAGCAGTACTTC	CASSLSGQGAYEQYF
TRBJ2-5	NA	TRBV27	NA	TGTGCCAGCAGTTTAAGAGGAACAGAGACCCAGTACTTC	CASSLRGTETQYF
TRBJ2-5	NA	TRBV5-1	NA	TGCGCCAGCAGCTTGGGGGATCAATTTGTGGAGACCCAGTACTTC	CASSLGDQFVETQYF